Included here is one T cell receptor beta chain sequence, with context. Its cognate antigen is unknown. TCRdb reprocessed the 5' RACE reads with MiXCR, giving one entry per CDR3 protein. The profile shows more than 350,000 distinct CDR3 sequences, 7% to 9.5% of them singletons. This sample is part of a study of identical twins. Overall study findings and caveats: The authors noted that invariant MAIT and iNKT cells could partly confound zero-insertion analyses.

CDR1 is SGHVS and CDR2 is FQNEAQ in the germline V gene. The CDR3 is 21 residues long. Trimming left V 1 base short and J 6 bases short, with 32 bases between. Sequenced sample: naive T cells sorted from blood. This chain joins TRBV7-8 and TRBJ2-3; D possibly uses TRBD1 or TRBD2 (5 bases each). The sequence was collected from a woman aged 50 to 60 in good health. The CDR3 region is CASSLGERSKKTWTGADTQYF. In nucleotides, the CDR3 is TGTGCCAGCAGCTTAGGCGAGAGGTCCAAAAAAACCTGGACTGGGGCGGATACGCAGTATTTT.